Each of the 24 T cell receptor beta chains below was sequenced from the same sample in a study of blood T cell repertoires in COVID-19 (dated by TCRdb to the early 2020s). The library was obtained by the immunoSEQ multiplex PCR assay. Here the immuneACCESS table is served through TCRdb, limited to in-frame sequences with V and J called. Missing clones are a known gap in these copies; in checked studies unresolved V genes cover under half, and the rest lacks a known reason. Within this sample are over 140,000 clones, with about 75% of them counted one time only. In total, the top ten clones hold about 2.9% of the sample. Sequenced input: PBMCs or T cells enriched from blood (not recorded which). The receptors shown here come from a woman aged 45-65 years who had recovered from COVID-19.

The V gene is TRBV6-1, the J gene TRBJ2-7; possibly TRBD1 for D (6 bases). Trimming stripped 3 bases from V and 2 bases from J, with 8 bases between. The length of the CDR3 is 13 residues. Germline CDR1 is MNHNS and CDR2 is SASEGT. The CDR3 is CASSEDSTYEQYF. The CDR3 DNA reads TGTGCCAGCAGTGAGGACAGTACCTACGAGCAGTACTTC.

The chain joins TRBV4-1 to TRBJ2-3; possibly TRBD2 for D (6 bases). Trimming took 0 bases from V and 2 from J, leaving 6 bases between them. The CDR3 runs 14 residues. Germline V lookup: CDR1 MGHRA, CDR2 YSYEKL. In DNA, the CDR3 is TGCGCCAGCAGCCAAGAACTAGCCACAGATACGCAGTATTTT. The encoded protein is CASSQELATDTQYF.

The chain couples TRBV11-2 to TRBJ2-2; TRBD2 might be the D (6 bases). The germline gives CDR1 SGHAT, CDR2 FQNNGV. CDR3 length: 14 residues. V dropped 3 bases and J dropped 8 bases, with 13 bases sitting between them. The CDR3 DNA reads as TGTGCCAGCAGCTTGACGGGAGCCATGGGGGAGCTGTTTTTT. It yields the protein CASSLTGAMGELFF.

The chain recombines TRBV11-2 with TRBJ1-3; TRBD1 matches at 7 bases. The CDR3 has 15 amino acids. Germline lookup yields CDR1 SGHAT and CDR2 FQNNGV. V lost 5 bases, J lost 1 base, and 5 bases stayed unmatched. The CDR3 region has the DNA TGTGCCAGCAGCCTAGGGGGCCCGTCTGGAAACACCATATATTTT. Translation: CASSLGGPSGNTIYF.

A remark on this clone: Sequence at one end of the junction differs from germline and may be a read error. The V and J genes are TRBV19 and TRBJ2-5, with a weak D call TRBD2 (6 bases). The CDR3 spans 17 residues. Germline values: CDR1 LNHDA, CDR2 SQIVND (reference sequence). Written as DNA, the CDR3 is TGTGCCAGTAGTATGGGTAAAGGACGGACTAACCACGAGACCCAGTACTTC. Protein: CASSMGKGRTNHETQYF.

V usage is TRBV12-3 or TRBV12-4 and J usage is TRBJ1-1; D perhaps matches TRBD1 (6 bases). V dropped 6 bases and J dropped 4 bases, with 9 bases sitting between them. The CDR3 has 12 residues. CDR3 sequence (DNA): TGTGCCAGCAGCAACAGGGTCACTGAAGCTTTCTTT. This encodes CASSNRVTEAFF.

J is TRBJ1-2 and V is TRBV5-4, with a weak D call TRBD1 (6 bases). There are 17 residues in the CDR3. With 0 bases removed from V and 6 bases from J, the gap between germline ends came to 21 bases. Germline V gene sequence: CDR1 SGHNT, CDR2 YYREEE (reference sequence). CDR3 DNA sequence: TGTGCCAGCAGCTTGGTGGACAGTAAATTTAGAACCGATGGCTACACCTTC. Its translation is CASSLVDSKFRTDGYTF. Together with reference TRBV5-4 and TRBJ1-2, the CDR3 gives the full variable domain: ETGVTQSPTHLIKTRGQQVTLRCSSQSGHNTVSWYQQALGQGPQFIFQYYREEENGRGNFPPRFSGLQFPNYSSELNVNALELDDSALYLCASSLVDSKFRTDGYTFGSGTRLTVV.

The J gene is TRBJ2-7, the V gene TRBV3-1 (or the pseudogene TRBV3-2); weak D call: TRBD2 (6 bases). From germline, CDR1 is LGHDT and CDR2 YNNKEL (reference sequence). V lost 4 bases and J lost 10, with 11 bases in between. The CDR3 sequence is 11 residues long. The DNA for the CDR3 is TGTGCCAGCAGCCGAATGGGGGGTCAGTACTTC. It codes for CASSRMGGQYF.

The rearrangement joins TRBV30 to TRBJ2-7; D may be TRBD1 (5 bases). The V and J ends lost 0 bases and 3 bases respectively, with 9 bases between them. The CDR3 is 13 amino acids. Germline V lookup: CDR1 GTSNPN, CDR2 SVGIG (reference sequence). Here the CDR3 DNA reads TGTGCCTGGAGTGTATACAGGAACTACGAGCAGTACTTC. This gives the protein CAWSVYRNYEQYF. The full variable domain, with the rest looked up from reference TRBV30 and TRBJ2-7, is SQTIHQWPATLVQPVGSPLSLECTVEGTSNPNLYWYRQAAGRGLQLLFYSVGIGQISSEVPQNLSASRPQDRQFILSSKKLLLSDSGFYLCAWSVYRNYEQYFGPGTRLTVT.

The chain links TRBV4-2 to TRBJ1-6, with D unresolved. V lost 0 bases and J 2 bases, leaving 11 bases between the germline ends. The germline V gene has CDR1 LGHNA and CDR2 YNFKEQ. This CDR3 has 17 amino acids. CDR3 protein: CASSQDSAAAYNSPLHF. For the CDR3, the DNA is TGTGCCAGCAGCCAAGATAGCGCGGCAGCCTATAATTCACCCCTCCACTTT.

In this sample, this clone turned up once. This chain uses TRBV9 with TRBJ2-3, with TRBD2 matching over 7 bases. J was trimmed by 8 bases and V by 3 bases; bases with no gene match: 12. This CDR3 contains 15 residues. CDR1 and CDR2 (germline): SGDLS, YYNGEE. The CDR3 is CASSAGRQPDFTQYF. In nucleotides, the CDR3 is TGTGCCAGCAGCGCCGGGAGGCAGCCTGATTTTACGCAGTATTTT. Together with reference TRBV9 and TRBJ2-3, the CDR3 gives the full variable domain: DSGVTQTPKHLITATGQRVTLRCSPRSGDLSVYWYQQSLDQGLQFLIQYYNGEERAKGNILERFSAQQFPDLHSELNLSSLELGDSALYFCASSAGRQPDFTQYFGPGTRLTVL.

CDR3 sequence: CASSSWTGGNSPLHF. The CDR3 nucleotides read TGCGCCAGCAGCTCGTGGACAGGGGGAAATTCACCCCTCCACTTT. The genes are TRBV5-1 and TRBJ1-6; 10 nucleotides line up with TRBD1. With V trimmed by 3 bases and J by 7 bases, 4 bases remained unmatched. The CDR3 consists of 15 residues. The V gene's germline CDR1 is SGHRS and CDR2 YFSETQ.

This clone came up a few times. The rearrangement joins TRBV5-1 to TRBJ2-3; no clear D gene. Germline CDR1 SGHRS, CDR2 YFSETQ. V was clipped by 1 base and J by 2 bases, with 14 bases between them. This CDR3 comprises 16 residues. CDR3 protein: CASSLSHGVLTDTQYF. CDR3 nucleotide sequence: TGCGCCAGCAGCTTGTCGCACGGAGTTCTCACAGATACGCAGTATTTT.

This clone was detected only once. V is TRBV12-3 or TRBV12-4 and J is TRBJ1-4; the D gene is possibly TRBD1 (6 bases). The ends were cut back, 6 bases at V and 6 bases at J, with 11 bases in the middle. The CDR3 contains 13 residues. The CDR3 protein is CASSWKGDEKLFF. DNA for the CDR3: TGTGCCAGCAGCTGGAAGGGGGATGAAAAACTGTTTTTT.

CDR3 sequence reads: CSVELIGAGELFF. The CDR3 nucleotides read TGCAGCGTTGAGTTGATCGGGGCCGGGGAGCTGTTTTTT. The chain couples TRBV29-1 to TRBJ2-2; perhaps TRBD2 as D (5 bases). From germline, CDR1 is SQVTM and CDR2 ANQGSEA. Trimming pared 3 bases from V and 6 bases from J, leaving 11 bases between. The length of the CDR3 is 13 residues.

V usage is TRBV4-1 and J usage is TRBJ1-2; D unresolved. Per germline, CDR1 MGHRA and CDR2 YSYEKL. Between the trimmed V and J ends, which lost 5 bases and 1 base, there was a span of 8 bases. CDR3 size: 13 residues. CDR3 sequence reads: CASSNEVNYGYTF. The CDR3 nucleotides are TGCGCCAGCAGCAACGAGGTTAACTATGGCTACACCTTC.

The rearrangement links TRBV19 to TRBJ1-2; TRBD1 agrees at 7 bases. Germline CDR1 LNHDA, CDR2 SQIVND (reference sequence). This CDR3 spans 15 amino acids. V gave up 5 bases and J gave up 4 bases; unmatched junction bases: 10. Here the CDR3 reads CASSPDRDPFYGYTF. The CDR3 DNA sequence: TGTGCCAGTAGTCCCGACAGGGACCCGTTCTATGGCTACACCTTC.

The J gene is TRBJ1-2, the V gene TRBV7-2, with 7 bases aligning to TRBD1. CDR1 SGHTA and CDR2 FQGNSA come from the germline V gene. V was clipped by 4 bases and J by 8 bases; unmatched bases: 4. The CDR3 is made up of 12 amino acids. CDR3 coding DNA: TGTGCCAGCAGCTCCACAGGGGTCGGCTACACCTTC. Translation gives CASSSTGVGYTF.

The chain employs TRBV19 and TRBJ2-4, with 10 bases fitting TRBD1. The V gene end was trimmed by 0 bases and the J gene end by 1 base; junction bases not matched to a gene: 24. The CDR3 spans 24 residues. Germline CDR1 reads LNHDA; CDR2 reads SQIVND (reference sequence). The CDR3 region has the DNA TGTGCCAGTAGTATAGATCTCCCCTTATCCCGGGACAGGGGTAACCTTTTCGCCAAAAACATTCAGTACTTC. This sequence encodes CASSIDLPLSRDRGNLFAKNIQYF. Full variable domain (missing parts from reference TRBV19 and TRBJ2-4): DGGITQSPKYLFRKEGQNVTLSCEQNLNHDAMYWYRQDPGQGLRLIYYSQIVNDFQKGDIAEGYSVSREKKESFPLTVTSAQKNPTAFYLCASSIDLPLSRDRGNLFAKNIQYFGAGTRLSVL.

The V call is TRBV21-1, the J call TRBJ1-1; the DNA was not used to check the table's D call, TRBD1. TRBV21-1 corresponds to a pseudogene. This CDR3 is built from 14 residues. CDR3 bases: TGTGCCAGCAGCTGCCGACAGGGCAACACTGAAGCTTTCTTT. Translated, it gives CASSCRQGNTEAFF.

The DNA of the CDR3 is TGTGCCAGCAGCGGAGGGAGATATGGCTACACCTTC. Its protein product is CASSGGRYGYTF. The chain carries TRBV13 and TRBJ1-2; D gene ambiguous. Trimming took off 5 bases at V and 5 bases at J, with 9 bases between the two ends. The CDR3 totals 12 residues. The germline CDR1 and CDR2 sequences are PRHDT and FYEKMQ (reference sequence). Full variable domain (outside the CDR3, taken from reference TRBV13 and TRBJ1-2): AAGVIQSPRHLIKEKRETATLKCYPIPRHDTVYWYQQGPGQDPQFLISFYEKMQSDKGSIPDRFSAQQFSDYHSELNMSSLELGDSALYFCASSGGRYGYTFGSGTRLTVV.

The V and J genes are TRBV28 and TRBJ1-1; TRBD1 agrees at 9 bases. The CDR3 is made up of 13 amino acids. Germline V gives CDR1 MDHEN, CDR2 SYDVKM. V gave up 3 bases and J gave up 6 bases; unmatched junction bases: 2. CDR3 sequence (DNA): TGTGCCAGCAGTTTGGGGGACAGGGCTGAAGCTTTCTTT. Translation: CASSLGDRAEAFF.

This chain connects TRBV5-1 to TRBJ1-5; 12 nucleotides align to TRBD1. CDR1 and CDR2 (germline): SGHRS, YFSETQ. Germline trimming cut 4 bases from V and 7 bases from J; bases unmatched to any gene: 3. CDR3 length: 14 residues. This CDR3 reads CASSQGTGGQPQHF. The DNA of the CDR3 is TGCGCCAGCAGCCAGGGGACAGGGGGCCAGCCCCAGCATTTT.

The CDR3 region is CASSRGAKGEQYF. The CDR3 nucleotides read TGTGCCAGCAGCCGGGGGGCAAAAGGGGAGCAGTACTTC. V is TRBV11-2 and J is TRBJ2-7; perhaps TRBD2 as D (7 bases). Per germline, CDR1 SGHAT and CDR2 FQNNGV. V lost 5 bases and J lost 7, with 15 bases in between. The CDR3 has 13 residues.